This is a list of T cell receptor beta chains from one sample in a study of technical replicates of blood from a few donors. The method was immunoSEQ multiplex PCR; TCRdb's version includes in-frame clones alone and lacks a portion of them. The data show over 50,000 clones, roughly 86% seen once. Sequencing was performed on PBMCs. The receptors stem from a human donor in good health. Some clones in this sample may be carry-over from other donors' samples. CDR3s include the opening cysteine and the closing phenylalanine or tryptophan. The order of the fields is J gene, clone size, D gene, V gene, CDR3 DNA, CDR3 protein. A D gene is named only where the DNA matches it firmly. Clone sizes are given selectively: once, few, many, or a class where the clone is expanded.

J gene: TRBJ2-5
clone size: .
D gene: .
V gene: TRBV7-3
CDR3 DNA: TGTGCCAGCAGCTCGGGACTAGGGGGCAGAGAGACCCAGTACTTC
CDR3 protein: CASSSGLGGRETQYF

J gene: TRBJ2-2
clone size: .
D gene: .
V gene: TRBV30
CDR3 DNA: TGTGCCTGGAGTGTTTCCGGGGGGGAGCTGTTTTTT
CDR3 protein: CAWSVSGGELFF

J gene: TRBJ2-7
clone size: .
D gene: .
V gene: TRBV7-6
CDR3 DNA: TGTGCCAGCAGCTTAGAGGGGGGGGCCGCCTACGAGCAGTACTTC
CDR3 protein: CASSLEGGAAYEQYF

J gene: TRBJ2-2
clone size: .
D gene: TRBD1
V gene: TRBV6-5
CDR3 DNA: TGTGCCAGCAGTTACGCTCAGGGGGCGCGAACCGGGGAGCTGTTTTTT
CDR3 protein: CASSYAQGARTGELFF

J gene: TRBJ1-1
clone size: .
D gene: .
V gene: TRBV14
CDR3 DNA: TGTGCCAGCAGCCCAGGGTGGAGTAACACTGAAGCTTTCTTT
CDR3 protein: CASSPGWSNTEAFF

J gene: TRBJ1-5
clone size: large
D gene: TRBD1
V gene: TRBV7-9
CDR3 DNA: TGTGCCAGCAGCCCCGTTACAGGGGTGGATCAGCCCCAGCATTTT
CDR3 protein: CASSPVTGVDQPQHF

J gene: TRBJ2-5
clone size: .
D gene: TRBD2
V gene: TRBV7-3
CDR3 DNA: TGTGCCAGCAGCTTTGGACTAGCGGGAGGGACCCAGTACTTC
CDR3 protein: CASSFGLAGGTQYF

J gene: TRBJ2-5
clone size: .
D gene: .
V gene: TRBV4-1
CDR3 DNA: TGCGCCAGCAGCCAAGCCTCAGGGCTTCAAGAGACCCAGTACTTC
CDR3 protein: CASSQASGLQETQYF

J gene: TRBJ1-6
clone size: few
D gene: .
V gene: TRBV5-3
CDR3 DNA: TGTGCCAGAAGCTTGGTAGTTTTTTTGAGACACCATAATTCACCCCTCCACTTT
CDR3 protein: CARSLVVFLRHHNSPLHF

J gene: TRBJ1-4
clone size: .
D gene: .
V gene: TRBV7-8
CDR3 DNA: TGTGCCAGCAGCCGGAGGGGTTCGACTAATGAAAAACTGTTTTTT
CDR3 protein: CASSRRGSTNEKLFF

J gene: TRBJ2-3
clone size: .
D gene: TRBD2
V gene: TRBV19
CDR3 DNA: TGTGCCAGTAGTCGGGGACTAGCGGGGGGAGGTACGCAGTATTTT
CDR3 protein: CASSRGLAGGGTQYF

J gene: TRBJ1-5
clone size: .
D gene: .
V gene: TRBV30
CDR3 DNA: TGTGCCTGGAACCCCTTGGGTTTTAGATCCCGAAGCGCGGATCAGCCCCAGCATTTT
CDR3 protein: CAWNPLGFRSRSADQPQHF

J gene: TRBJ2-7
clone size: few
D gene: TRBD2
V gene: TRBV7-2
CDR3 DNA: TGTGCCAGCAGACCTACTAGCGGGGGAACCTACGAGCAGTACTTC
CDR3 protein: CASRPTSGGTYEQYF

J gene: TRBJ2-3
clone size: .
D gene: TRBD2
V gene: TRBV13
CDR3 DNA: TGTGCCAGCAGCTTAAGGAGGACTAGCGGGGGTGGAGCGTGGCGGTCGCAGTATTTT
CDR3 protein: CASSLRRTSGGGAWRSQYF

J gene: TRBJ2-7
clone size: .
D gene: .
V gene: TRBV4-3
CDR3 DNA: TGCGCCAGCAGCCAAGATCTAGCGCGACCCTACGAGCAGTACTTC
CDR3 protein: CASSQDLARPYEQYF

J gene: TRBJ2-1
clone size: .
D gene: .
V gene: TRBV7-5
CDR3 DNA: TGTGCCAGAAGCTATACCGGGACTAGCGGGGGTGAGCAGTTCTTC
CDR3 protein: CARSYTGTSGGEQFF

J gene: TRBJ2-1
clone size: once
D gene: .
V gene: TRBV14
CDR3 DNA: TGTGCCAGCAGCCAGATAGCGGCCTACAATGAGCAGTTCTTC
CDR3 protein: CASSQIAAYNEQFF

J gene: TRBJ2-2
clone size: once
D gene: .
V gene: TRBV4-2
CDR3 DNA: TGTGCCAGCAGCTACGACCACCCACCTAGCCTCACCGGGGAGCTGTTTTTT
CDR3 protein: CASSYDHPPSLTGELFF

J gene: TRBJ1-5
clone size: .
D gene: .
V gene: TRBV4-3
CDR3 DNA: TGCGCCAGCAGCCAAGACAGGTCCCCCAATCAGCCCCAGCATTTT
CDR3 protein: CASSQDRSPNQPQHF

J gene: TRBJ2-2
clone size: .
D gene: .
V gene: TRBV9
CDR3 DNA: TGTGCCAGCAGCGTATTGGCGGAAAACACCGGGGAGCTGTTTTTT
CDR3 protein: CASSVLAENTGELFF

J gene: TRBJ2-2
clone size: .
D gene: .
V gene: TRBV19
CDR3 DNA: TGTGCCAGTAGTACTTGGGACATGAACACCGGGGAGCTGTTTTTT
CDR3 protein: CASSTWDMNTGELFF

J gene: TRBJ1-1
clone size: .
D gene: .
V gene: TRBV10-3
CDR3 DNA: TGTGCCATCAGTGGCGGGACGGATTCGAACACTGAAGCTTTCTTT
CDR3 protein: CAISGGTDSNTEAFF

J gene: TRBJ2-1
clone size: .
D gene: TRBD2
V gene: TRBV4-2
CDR3 DNA: TGTGCCAGCAGCCAAGACCCTTTATCCCTAGCGGGGCGTAATGAGCAGTTCTTC
CDR3 protein: CASSQDPLSLAGRNEQFF

J gene: TRBJ2-5
clone size: .
D gene: .
V gene: TRBV25-1
CDR3 DNA: TGTGCCAGCTCCACCCAGGGCCTAGCGTTGGGGACCCAGTACTTC
CDR3 protein: CASSTQGLALGTQYF

J gene: TRBJ2-1
clone size: .
D gene: TRBD2
V gene: TRBV29-1
CDR3 DNA: TGCAGCGTTGAAGACGACGGGGGGATATTCAATGAGCAGTTCTTC
CDR3 protein: CSVEDDGGIFNEQFF

J gene: TRBJ2-7
clone size: once
D gene: TRBD2
V gene: TRBV7-2
CDR3 DNA: TGTGCCAGCAGCTTGTTTTCGGGGGGAAGCTCCTACGAGCAGTACTTC
CDR3 protein: CASSLFSGGSSYEQYF

J gene: TRBJ2-6
clone size: .
D gene: .
V gene: TRBV11-2
CDR3 DNA: TGTGCCAGCAGTAGCTTAGCCATGACCCTCTCTGGGGCCAACGTCCTGACTTTC
CDR3 protein: CASSSLAMTLSGANVLTF

J gene: TRBJ2-3
clone size: .
D gene: TRBD2
V gene: TRBV7-9
CDR3 DNA: TGTGCCAGCAGCATCCCTAGCGGACCTAGCACAGATACGCAGTATTTT
CDR3 protein: CASSIPSGPSTDTQYF

J gene: TRBJ1-5
clone size: .
D gene: TRBD1
V gene: TRBV2
CDR3 DNA: TGTGCCAGCAGTGGAGGAGGGGGCGCGGGTCAGCCCCAGCATTTT
CDR3 protein: CASSGGGGAGQPQHF

J gene: TRBJ1-3
clone size: .
D gene: .
V gene: TRBV5-4
CDR3 DNA: TGTGCCAGCAGCTTGGCCGGGGTCTCTGGAAACACCATATATTTT
CDR3 protein: CASSLAGVSGNTIYF

J gene: TRBJ2-3
clone size: .
D gene: .
V gene: TRBV13
CDR3 DNA: TGTGCCAGCAGCTTTCGAAGGGGATTCACAGATACGCAGTATTTT
CDR3 protein: CASSFRRGFTDTQYF

J gene: TRBJ2-3
clone size: .
D gene: TRBD2
V gene: TRBV7-3
CDR3 DNA: TGTGCCAGCAGCCCCTTGGTGGGAGGGGCAGATACGCAGTATTTT
CDR3 protein: CASSPLVGGADTQYF

J gene: TRBJ2-3
clone size: .
D gene: TRBD2
V gene: TRBV19
CDR3 DNA: TGTGCCAGTAGTGCCGGGACTAGCGGGATCCCTAGCACAGATACGCAGTATTTT
CDR3 protein: CASSAGTSGIPSTDTQYF

J gene: TRBJ2-1
clone size: .
D gene: .
V gene: TRBV4-3
CDR3 DNA: TGCGCCAGCAGCCAAGGACTAGTCGGCTACAATGAGCAGTTCTTC
CDR3 protein: CASSQGLVGYNEQFF

J gene: TRBJ2-5
clone size: .
D gene: .
V gene: TRBV7-9
CDR3 DNA: TGTGCCAGCAGCTTAGTGGCGGGCACCATGGAGACCCAGTACTTC
CDR3 protein: CASSLVAGTMETQYF

J gene: TRBJ1-1
clone size: .
D gene: TRBD1
V gene: TRBV9
CDR3 DNA: TGTGCCAGCAGTAAGGAGACAGGGATTAGCACTGAAGCTTTCTTT
CDR3 protein: CASSKETGISTEAFF

J gene: TRBJ1-1
clone size: .
D gene: .
V gene: TRBV25-1
CDR3 DNA: TGTGCCAGCAGTGAACTGTGGAACACTGAAGCTTTCTTT
CDR3 protein: CASSELWNTEAFF

J gene: TRBJ2-3
clone size: .
D gene: .
V gene: TRBV7-8
CDR3 DNA: TGTGCCAGCAGCCCCCCATGGAGACTAGGGGCAGATACGCAGTATTTT
CDR3 protein: CASSPPWRLGADTQYF

J gene: TRBJ2-5
clone size: .
D gene: TRBD2
V gene: TRBV5-5
CDR3 DNA: TGTGCCAGCAGACCTCGACTAGCGGTACAAGAGACCCAGTACTTC
CDR3 protein: CASRPRLAVQETQYF

J gene: TRBJ2-5
clone size: .
D gene: TRBD2
V gene: TRBV30
CDR3 DNA: TGTGCCACCTCCGGACTAGCGGGATCGGGGACCCAGTACTTC
CDR3 protein: CATSGLAGSGTQYF